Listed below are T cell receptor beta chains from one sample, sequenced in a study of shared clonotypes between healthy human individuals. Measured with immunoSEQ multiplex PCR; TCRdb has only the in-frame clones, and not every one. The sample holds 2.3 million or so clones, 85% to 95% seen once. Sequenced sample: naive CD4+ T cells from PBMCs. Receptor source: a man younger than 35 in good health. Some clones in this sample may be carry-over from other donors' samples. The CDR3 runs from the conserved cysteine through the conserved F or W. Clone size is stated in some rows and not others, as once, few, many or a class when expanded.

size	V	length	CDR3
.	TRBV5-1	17	CASSVGPGGRSNTEAFF
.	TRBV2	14	CASSRGLSYNEQFF
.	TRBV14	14	CASSQSPARETQYF
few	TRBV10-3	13	CAISVGQDTEAFF
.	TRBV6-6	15	CASSPVASNINEQFF
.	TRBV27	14	CASRGLAGADTQYF
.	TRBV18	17	CASSPGQGYNSNQPQHF
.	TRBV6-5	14	CASSYSDPGNEQYF
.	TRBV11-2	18	CASSSYREALVSSYEQYF
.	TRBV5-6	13	CASSPGPNTEAFF
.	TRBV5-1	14	CASSLLTDSYEQYF
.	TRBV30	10	CAWGSNTIYF
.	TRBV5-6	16	CASSGLGAGAKETQYF
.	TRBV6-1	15	CASSEALDRQETQYF
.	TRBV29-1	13	CSVVSGGQETQYF
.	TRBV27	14	CASSLSGVVAAVHF
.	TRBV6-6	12	CASSLGANTQYF
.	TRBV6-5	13	CASSYAGVREQYF
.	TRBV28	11	CASRNPVTQYF
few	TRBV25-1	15	CASSEPGQGDEKLFF
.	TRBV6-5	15	CASSRGQGAGNTIYF
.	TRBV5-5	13	CASHERTSNEQFF
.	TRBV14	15	CASSRRRADTGELFF
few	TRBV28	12	CASSAALYIQYF
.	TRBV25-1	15	CASSLGRGIVGGYTF
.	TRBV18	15	CASSPGGGSYNEQFF
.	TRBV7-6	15	CASSPLRGRLYEQYF
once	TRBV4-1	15	CASSQAGTAFYGYTF
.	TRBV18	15	CASSRGQGGYNEQFF
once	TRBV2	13	CAGAPGQIYEQYF
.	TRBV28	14	CASGPPGHNWGQYF
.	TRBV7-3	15	CASSRSGDSYNEQFF
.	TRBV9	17	CASSFLSGGASSDTQYF
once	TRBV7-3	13	CASSFLNTGELFF
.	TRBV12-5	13	CASGLVGVETQYF
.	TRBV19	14	CASSIGFSATEQFF
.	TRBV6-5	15	CASRRGDRGLYEQYF
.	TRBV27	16	CASSGDGGPIVYEQYF
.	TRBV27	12	CASSNLGETQYF
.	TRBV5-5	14	CASSLTGEGTEAFF
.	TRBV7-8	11	CASSPSYEQYF
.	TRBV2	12	CASSGLAGELFF